One T cell receptor (beta chain) is described in this entry. CDR1 SNHLY and CDR2 FYNNEI come from the germline V gene. V lost 4 bases and J lost 3, with 12 bases in between. This CDR3 is 14 amino acids long. A multiplex PCR was run with 60 Vbeta primers and 13 Jbeta primers. Method: immunoSEQ multiplex PCR; TCRdb's copy keeps in-frame clones and lacks some. The sample shows about 89,000 clones, less than 80% of them seen only once. The data are from a study of cytomegalovirus exposure and HLA in healthy donors. The origin of this receptor is a male donor in good health and CMV-seronegative. This chain joins TRBV2 and TRBJ1-1; D might be TRBD1 (6 bases). Sequencing used PBMCs. The CDR3 spells CASSAQGRDTEAFF. In DNA, the CDR3 is TGTGCCAGCAGTGCACAGGGACGGGACACTGAAGCTTTCTTT.